Listed here are 8 T cell receptor beta chains from one sample, sequenced in a study of blood T cell repertoires in COVID-19 (dated by TCRdb to 2018 to 2021). The library was built by means of the immunoSEQ multiplex PCR assay. In TCRdb, the immuneACCESS table is reduced to in-frame sequences with V and J assigned. These tables do not hold every clone; where another copy was compared, an unresolved V gene accounts for under half, and the others remain unexplained. The sample records about 200,000 clones, around 85% of which are singletons. Roughly 0.91% of the sample is held by the ten biggest clonotypes. Sequencing input: peripheral blood. The receptors shown here come from a man aged 60 to 69 with COVID-19, enrolled during active disease.

The rearrangement uses TRBV4-1 and TRBJ1-3, with a tentative D call TRBD1 (6 bases). Trimming left V 0 bases short and J 0 bases short, with 12 bases between. This CDR3 has 17 amino acids. CDR1 is MGHRA, CDR2 YSYEKL, per germline. The DNA for the CDR3 is TGCGCCAGCAGCCAAGAAACAGGGCCGAGCTCTGGAAACACCATATATTTT. This translates into CASSQETGPSSGNTIYF.

The V call is TRBV29-1, the J call TRBJ2-2; D possibly corresponds to TRBD2 (6 bases). CDR1 SQVTM and CDR2 ANQGSEA come from the germline V gene. V lost 5 bases and J lost 5, with 12 bases in between. This CDR3 comprises 13 residues. The CDR3 DNA sequence: TGCAGCGTTCCCGGGAGCGCGACCGGGGAGCTGTTTTTT. Translated: CSVPGSATGELFF.

V gene TRBV28 combines with J gene TRBJ1-3; tentative D call: TRBD1 (5 bases). Germline CDR1 MDHEN, CDR2 SYDVKM. Trimming removed 4 bases at V and 0 bases at J, with 7 bases between. There are 14 residues in the CDR3. The CDR3 loop is CASSWRGSGNTIYF. DNA for the CDR3: TGTGCCAGCAGTTGGAGGGGCTCTGGAAACACCATATATTTT.

V usage is TRBV28 and J usage is TRBJ1-1; the match to TRBD1 covers 8 bases. V gave up 3 bases and J gave up 4 bases; unmatched junction bases: 7. This CDR3 spans 15 amino acids. Germline-derived CDR1 and CDR2 are MDHEN and SYDVKM. The CDR3 DNA reads TGTGCCAGCAGTTTCCCAGGACAGGGAAGCACTGAAGCTTTCTTT. Its translation is CASSFPGQGSTEAFF.

The chain links TRBV7-3 to TRBJ2-2; a weak D match, TRBD1 (6 bases). This CDR3 has 18 amino acids. With 1 base removed from V and 3 bases from J, the gap between germline ends came to 18 bases. CDR1 and CDR2 from the germline V gene are SGHTA and FQGTGA. CDR3 sequence: CASSLNSAGTSHTGELFF. In nucleotides, the CDR3 is TGTGCCAGCAGCTTAAACTCCGCCGGGACATCCCACACCGGGGAGCTGTTTTTT.

The CDR3 here is CASSEQGNTEAFF. The CDR3 DNA sequence: TGTGCCAGCTCGGAGCAGGGGAACACTGAAGCTTTCTTT. The chain uses TRBV18 and TRBJ1-1; D possibly corresponds to TRBD1 (5 bases). CDR1 and CDR2 (germline): KGHSH, LQKENI. V lost 6 bases to trimming and J lost 1 base, with 9 bases between them. The CDR3 length is 13 residues.

The chain joins TRBV25-1 to TRBJ2-1; weak D call: TRBD1 (7 bases). Looked up from germline, CDR1 is MGHDK and CDR2 is SYGVNS. Trimming removed 3 bases from V and 0 bases from J, with 12 bases in between. The CDR3 length is 16 residues. The CDR3 is CASSDPGGSSYNEQFF. Written as DNA, the CDR3 is TGTGCCAGCAGTGATCCAGGGGGGAGCTCCTACAATGAGCAGTTCTTC. The full variable domain, with the rest looked up from reference TRBV25-1 and TRBJ2-1, is EADIYQTPRYLVIGTGKKITLECSQTMGHDKMYWYQQDPGMELHLIHYSYGVNSTEKGDLSSESTVSRIRTEHFPLTLESARPSHTSQYLCASSDPGGSSYNEQFFGPGTRLTVL.

The chain uses TRBV2 and TRBJ1-5; D is unresolved. The CDR3 is 16 residues long. Germline CDR1 SNHLY, CDR2 FYNNEI. V was cut by 1 base and J by 0 bases, with 10 bases left in between. The CDR3 spells CASSEVPSYSNQPQHF. The CDR3 bases are TGTGCCAGCAGTGAAGTTCCGTCTTATAGCAATCAGCCCCAGCATTTT. The full variable domain, in which reference TRBV2 and TRBJ1-5 provide the parts outside the CDR3, is EPEVTQTPSHQVTQMGQEVILRCVPISNHLYFYWYRQILGQKVEFLVSFYNNEISEKSEIFDDQFSVERPDGSNFTLKIRSTKLEDSAMYFCASSEVPSYSNQPQHFGDGTRLSIL.